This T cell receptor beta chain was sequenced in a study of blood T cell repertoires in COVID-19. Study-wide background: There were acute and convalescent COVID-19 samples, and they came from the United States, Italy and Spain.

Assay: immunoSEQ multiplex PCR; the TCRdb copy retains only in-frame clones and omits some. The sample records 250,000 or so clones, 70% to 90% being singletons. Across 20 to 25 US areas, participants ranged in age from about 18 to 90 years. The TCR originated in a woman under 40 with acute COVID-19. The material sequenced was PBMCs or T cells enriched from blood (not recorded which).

CDR3 loop: CASSLVGSGRETQYF. The CDR3 bases are TGTGCCAGCAGCTTAGTCGGTAGCGGGAGAGAGACCCAGTACTTC. This chain connects TRBV7-9 to TRBJ2-5; 9 nucleotides line up with TRBD2. The germline V gene encodes CDR1 SEHNR and CDR2 FQNEAQ (reference sequence). The ends lost 1 base at V and 4 bases at J; junction bases unmatched: 4. The CDR3 is 15 residues long.